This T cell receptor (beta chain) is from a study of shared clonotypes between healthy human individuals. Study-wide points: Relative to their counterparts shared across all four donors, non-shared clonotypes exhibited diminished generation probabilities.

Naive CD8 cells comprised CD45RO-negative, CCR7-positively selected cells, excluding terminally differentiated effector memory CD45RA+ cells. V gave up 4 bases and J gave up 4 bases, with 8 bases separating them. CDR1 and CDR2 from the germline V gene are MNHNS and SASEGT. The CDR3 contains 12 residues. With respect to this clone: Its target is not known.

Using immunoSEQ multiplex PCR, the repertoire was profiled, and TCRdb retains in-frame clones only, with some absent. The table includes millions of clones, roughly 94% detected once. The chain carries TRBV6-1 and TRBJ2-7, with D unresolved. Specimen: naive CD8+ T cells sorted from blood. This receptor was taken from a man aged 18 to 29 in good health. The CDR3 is CASSAVPYEQYF. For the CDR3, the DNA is TGTGCCAGCAGTGCGGTCCCGTACGAGCAGTACTTC.